This T cell receptor (beta chain) was sequenced for a study of tumor-infiltrating T cells and Merkel cell polyomavirus (dated by TCRdb to between 2016 and 2019). In the study overall: The study examined CD8+ T cells specific for the Merkel cell polyomavirus KLL epitope in Merkel cell carcinoma patients. Varying disease stages were represented at patient presentation, and patients were followed for a median of roughly 2.7 years (range about 1.1 to 6.0 years). Across the study, one tumor sample was obtained as a frozen nodal tumor digest and one as a flash-frozen core biopsy of a metastasis. TRB sequencing covered KLL-tetramer-sorted cells from blood or tumor-infiltrating lymphocytes in about 15 samples, plus 12 matched whole-tumor samples. The therapies patients received were varied and non-standardized, including chemotherapy, radiation and immunotherapies. Most of the whole-tumor samples were 25-micron curls sectioned from formalin-fixed, paraffin-embedded tissue blocks.

The library was obtained by the immunoSEQ multiplex PCR assay. Adaptive Biotechnologies (Seattle, WA) carried out the genomic DNA extraction, TRB sequencing and normalization. The study's own analysis went as follows. To compute clonality, the Shannon entropy of productive TRB sequences was normalized by log2 of unique productive sequences and then subtracted from one. KLL-specific clonotypes in tumors were identified by matching TCRbeta CDR3 amino acid sequences with those from each patient's tetramer-sorted sample. As stored in TCRdb, this immuneACCESS dataset retains in-frame rearrangements with V and J assigned. A fraction of the clones does not appear; measured against another copy, unresolved V genes explain less than half of the discrepancy, and the remainder lacks a known reason. That table furnishes V, J and clone size, whereas the DNA furnished D and trimming. The sample yields around 25,000 clones; 70% to 90% were counted once. The ten top clones hold around 2.8% of the sample.

V is trimmed back by 7 bases and J by 3 bases, and the junction contains 11 bases that no gene match accounts for. Reading the germline V gene (reference sequence) gives CDR1 WNHNN and CDR2 SYGVQD. There are 15 amino acids in the CDR3, from cysteine to phenylalanine inclusive. CDR3 DNA is the only sequence kept; it has 45 bases, read in frame from the first base. Robust positive staining for Merkel cell polyomavirus Large T antigen was observed by immunohistochemistry in the tumors of all patients. Roughly twelve Merkel cell carcinoma patients with robust KLL-tetramer+ populations, above 0.04% of CD8+ T cells, in blood and/or cultured TIL were included. All patients were Caucasian, with a median age of approximately 60 years and a range of roughly 45 to 77 years. Lymph node tumors were analyzed for patients with unknown primaries who presented with nodal disease, or when insufficient primary tissue was available.

Beyond this particular receptor, the publication reports: KLL-specific TRB repertoires were diverse and largely private, with only one public clonotype among about 430 unique sequences, shared by two patients. The small sample size of the study (n of about 13 patients) is recognized as a limitation. A significant MCC-specific survival advantage (P = 0.0051) was associated with tumors having more unique KLL-specific clonotypes (roughly 5-108 vs 0-3). A higher fraction of KLL-specific T cells within tumors (about 1.9-20% versus about 0-0.14%) was associated with significantly better MCC-specific survival. Because the study covered only a single viral epitope, T cells targeting other Merkel cell polyomavirus epitopes were not captured.

Details on this clone: Its antigen remains unidentified. No base-level quality is on record; no much larger clone is a single base apart.

The rearranged segments are TRBV10-1 and TRBJ2-7, with 8 bases aligning to TRBD1. The sequenced sample consisted of lymph node tissue. The receptor comes from a man aged 45-65 years with Merkel cell carcinoma. The encoded CDR3 is CASNLTGDLHYEQYF. The bases read TGCGCCAGCAACCTGACAGGGGACCTACACTACGAGCAGTACTTC.